This T cell receptor beta chain was recovered during a study of PD-1 blockade in classical Hodgkin lymphoma. Patients all relapsed after autologous stem cell transplantation, and there was variation in brentuximab vedotin exposure. Here immunoSEQ multiplex PCR was the method, and the copy in TCRdb shows in-frame clones only, minus some. This table holds roughly 34,000 clones, over 65% found once. Trimming stripped 0 bases from V and 7 bases from J, with 8 bases between. Germline CDR1 reads SGHRS; CDR2 reads YFSETQ. This CDR3 is 13 amino acids long. Sequenced here: peripheral blood mononuclear cells (PBMCs), sampled before the second cycle of nivolumab. The TCR comes from a human donor with classical Hodgkin lymphoma. This chain links TRBV5-1 with TRBJ1-5, with D possibly matching TRBD1 (6 bases). CDR3 sequence reads: CASSLAGDQPQHF. The CDR3 nucleotides are TGCGCCAGCAGCTTGGCAGGGGACCAGCCCCAGCATTTT.